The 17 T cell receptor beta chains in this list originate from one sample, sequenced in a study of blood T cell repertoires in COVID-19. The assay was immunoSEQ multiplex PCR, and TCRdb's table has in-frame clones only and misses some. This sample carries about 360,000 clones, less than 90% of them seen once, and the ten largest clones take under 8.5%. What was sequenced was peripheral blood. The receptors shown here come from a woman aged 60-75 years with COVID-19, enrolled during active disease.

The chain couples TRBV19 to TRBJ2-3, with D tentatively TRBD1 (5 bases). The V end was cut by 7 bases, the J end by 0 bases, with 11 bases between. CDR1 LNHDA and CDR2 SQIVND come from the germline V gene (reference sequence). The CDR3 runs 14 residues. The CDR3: CASKEQASTDTQYF. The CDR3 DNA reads TGTGCCAGTAAGGAACAGGCGAGCACAGATACGCAGTATTTT.

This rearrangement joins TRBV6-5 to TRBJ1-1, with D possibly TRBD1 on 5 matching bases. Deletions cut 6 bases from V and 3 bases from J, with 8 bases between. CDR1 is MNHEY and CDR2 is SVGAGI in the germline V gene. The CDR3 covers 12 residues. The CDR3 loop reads CASRAGYTEAFF. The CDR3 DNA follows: TGTGCCAGCAGAGCAGGGTACACTGAAGCTTTCTTT.

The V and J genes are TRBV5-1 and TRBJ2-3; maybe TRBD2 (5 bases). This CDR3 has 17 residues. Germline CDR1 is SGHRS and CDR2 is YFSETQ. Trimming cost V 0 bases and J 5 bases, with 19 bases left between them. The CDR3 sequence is CASSLAGLLLRGDTQYF. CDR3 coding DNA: TGCGCCAGCAGCTTGGCCGGGCTGCTCCTACGGGGAGATACGCAGTATTTT.

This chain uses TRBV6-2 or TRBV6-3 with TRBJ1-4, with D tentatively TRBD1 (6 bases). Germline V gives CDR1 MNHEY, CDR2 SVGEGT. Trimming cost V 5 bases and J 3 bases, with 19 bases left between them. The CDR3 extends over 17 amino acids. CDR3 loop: CASSEIRDTGANEKLFF. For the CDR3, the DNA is TGTGCCAGCAGTGAGATTCGGGACACCGGGGCTAATGAAAAACTGTTTTTT.

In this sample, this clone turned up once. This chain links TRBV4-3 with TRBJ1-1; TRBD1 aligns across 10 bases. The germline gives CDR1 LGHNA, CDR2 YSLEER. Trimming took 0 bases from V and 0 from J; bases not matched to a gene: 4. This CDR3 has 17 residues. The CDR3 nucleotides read TGCGCCAGCAGCCAAGAGTTCGGGACAGGGGTGAACACTGAAGCTTTCTTT. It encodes CASSQEFGTGVNTEAFF.

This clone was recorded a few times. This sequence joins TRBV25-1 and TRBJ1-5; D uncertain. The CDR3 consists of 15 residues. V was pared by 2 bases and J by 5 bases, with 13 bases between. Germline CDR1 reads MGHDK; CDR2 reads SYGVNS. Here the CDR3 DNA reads TGTGCCAGCAGTGAAGCTGGTGTCGGAGATCAGCCCCAGCATTTT. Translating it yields CASSEAGVGDQPQHF. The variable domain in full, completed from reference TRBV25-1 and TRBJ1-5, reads EADIYQTPRYLVIGTGKKITLECSQTMGHDKMYWYQQDPGMELHLIHYSYGVNSTEKGDLSSESTVSRIRTEHFPLTLESARPSHTSQYLCASSEAGVGDQPQHFGDGTRLSIL.

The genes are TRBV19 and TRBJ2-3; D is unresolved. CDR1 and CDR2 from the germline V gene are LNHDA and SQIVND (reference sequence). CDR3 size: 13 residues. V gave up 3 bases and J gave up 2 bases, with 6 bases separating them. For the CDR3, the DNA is TGTGCCAGTAGTATTAGTTACACAGATACGCAGTATTTT. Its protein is CASSISYTDTQYF.

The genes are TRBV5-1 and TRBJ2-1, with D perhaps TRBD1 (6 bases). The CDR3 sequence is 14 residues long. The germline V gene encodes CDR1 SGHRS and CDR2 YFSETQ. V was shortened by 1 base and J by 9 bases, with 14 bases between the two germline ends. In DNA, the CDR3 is TGCGCCAGCAGCTTGATTCCAGGGGCGAGTGAGCAGTTCTTC. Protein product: CASSLIPGASEQFF.

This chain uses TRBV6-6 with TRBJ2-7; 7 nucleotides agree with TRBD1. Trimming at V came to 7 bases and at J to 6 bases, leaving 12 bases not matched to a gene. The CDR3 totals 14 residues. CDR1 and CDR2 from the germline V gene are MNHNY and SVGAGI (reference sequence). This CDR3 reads CASIGDREKGEQYF. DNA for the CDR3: TGTGCCAGCATCGGAGACAGGGAGAAGGGCGAGCAGTACTTC.

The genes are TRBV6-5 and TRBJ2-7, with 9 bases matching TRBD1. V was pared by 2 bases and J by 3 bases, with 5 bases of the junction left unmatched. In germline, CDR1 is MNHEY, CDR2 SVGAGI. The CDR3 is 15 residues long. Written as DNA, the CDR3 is TGTGCCAGCAGTTACGCGGGGACAGGGTTCTACGAGCAGTACTTC. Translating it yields CASSYAGTGFYEQYF.

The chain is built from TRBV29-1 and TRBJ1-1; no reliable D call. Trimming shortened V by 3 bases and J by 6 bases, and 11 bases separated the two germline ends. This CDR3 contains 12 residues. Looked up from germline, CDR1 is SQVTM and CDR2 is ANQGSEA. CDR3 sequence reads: CSVDPGVPEAFF. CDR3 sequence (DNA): TGCAGCGTTGATCCCGGGGTCCCTGAAGCTTTCTTT.

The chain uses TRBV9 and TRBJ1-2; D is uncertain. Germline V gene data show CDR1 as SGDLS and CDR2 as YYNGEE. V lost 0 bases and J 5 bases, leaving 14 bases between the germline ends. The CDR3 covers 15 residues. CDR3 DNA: TGTGCCAGCAGCGTAGGAGTGCCGCCGGGGTATGGCTACACCTTC. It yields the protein CASSVGVPPGYGYTF. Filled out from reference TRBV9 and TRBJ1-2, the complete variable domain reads DSGVTQTPKHLITATGQRVTLRCSPRSGDLSVYWYQQSLDQGLQFLIQYYNGEERAKGNILERFSAQQFPDLHSELNLSSLELGDSALYFCASSVGVPPGYGYTFGSGTRLTVV.

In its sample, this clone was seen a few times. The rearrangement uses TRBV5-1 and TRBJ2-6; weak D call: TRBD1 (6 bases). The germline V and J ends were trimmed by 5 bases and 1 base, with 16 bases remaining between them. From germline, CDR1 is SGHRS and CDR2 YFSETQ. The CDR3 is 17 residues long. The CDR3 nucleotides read TGCGCCAGCAGTCGTGGACAGTCATTTTCTGGGGCCAACGTCCTGACTTTC. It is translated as CASSRGQSFSGANVLTF.

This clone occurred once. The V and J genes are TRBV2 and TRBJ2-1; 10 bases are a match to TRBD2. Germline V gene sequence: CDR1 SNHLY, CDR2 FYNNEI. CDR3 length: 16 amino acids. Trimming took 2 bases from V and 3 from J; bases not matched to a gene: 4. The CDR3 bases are TGTGCCAGCAGTGAAATCCAGCGGGGGGGCTACAATGAGCAGTTCTTC. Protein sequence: CASSEIQRGGYNEQFF.

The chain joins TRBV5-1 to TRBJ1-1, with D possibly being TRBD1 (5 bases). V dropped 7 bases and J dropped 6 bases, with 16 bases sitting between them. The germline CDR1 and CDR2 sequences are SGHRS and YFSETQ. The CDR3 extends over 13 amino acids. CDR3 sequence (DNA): TGCGCCAGCCGTCTCTCGGGGGACCCTGAAGCTTTCTTT. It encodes CASRLSGDPEAFF.

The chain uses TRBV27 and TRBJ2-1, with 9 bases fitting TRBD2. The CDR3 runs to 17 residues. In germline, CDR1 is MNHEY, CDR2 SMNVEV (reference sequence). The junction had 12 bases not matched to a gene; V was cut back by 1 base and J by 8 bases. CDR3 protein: CASSLWGSGGPIYEQFF. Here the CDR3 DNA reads TGTGCCAGCAGTTTATGGGGTAGCGGGGGCCCCATATATGAGCAGTTCTTC.

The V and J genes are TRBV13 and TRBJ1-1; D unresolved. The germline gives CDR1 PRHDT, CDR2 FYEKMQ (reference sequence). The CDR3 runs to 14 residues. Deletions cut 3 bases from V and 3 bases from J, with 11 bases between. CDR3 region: CASSFLFMDTEAFF. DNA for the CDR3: TGTGCCAGCAGCTTCCTATTTATGGACACTGAAGCTTTCTTT.